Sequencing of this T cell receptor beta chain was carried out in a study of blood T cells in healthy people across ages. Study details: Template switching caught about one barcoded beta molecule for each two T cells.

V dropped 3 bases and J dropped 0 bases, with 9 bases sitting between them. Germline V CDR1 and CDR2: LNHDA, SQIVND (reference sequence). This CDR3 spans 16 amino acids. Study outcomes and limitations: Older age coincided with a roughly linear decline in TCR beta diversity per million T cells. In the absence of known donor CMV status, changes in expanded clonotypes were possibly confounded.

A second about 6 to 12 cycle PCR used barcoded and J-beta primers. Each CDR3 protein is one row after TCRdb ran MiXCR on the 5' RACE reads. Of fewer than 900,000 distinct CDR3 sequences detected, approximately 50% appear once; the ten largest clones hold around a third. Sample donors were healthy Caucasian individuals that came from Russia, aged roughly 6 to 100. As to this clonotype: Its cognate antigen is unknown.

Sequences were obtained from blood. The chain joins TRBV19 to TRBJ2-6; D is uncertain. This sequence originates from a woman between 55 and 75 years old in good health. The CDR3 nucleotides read TGTGCCAGTAGTATGGGGTGGACCTCTGGGGCCAACGTCCTGACTTTC. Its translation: CASSMGWTSGANVLTF.